This entry lists 15 T cell receptor beta chains sequenced from one sample in a study of blood T cell repertoires in COVID-19. Profiled with immunoSEQ multiplex PCR; TCRdb holds only in-frame clones, not every one. The profile shows about 150,000 clones, around 85% of them singletons. The sequenced sample was peripheral blood. These receptors came from a man aged 60 to 75 with COVID-19, enrolled during active disease.

This clone appeared a single time. V is TRBV2 and J is TRBJ1-2; 10 nucleotides align to TRBD1. Germline V gives CDR1 SNHLY, CDR2 FYNNEI. The V segment lost 11 bases and the J segment 5 bases; nucleotides outside the gene matches: 2. The CDR3 consists of 11 residues. The CDR3 sequence: CAGGQGYGYTF. The CDR3, as DNA: TGTGCCGGGGGACAGGGGTATGGCTACACCTTC.

The CDR3 sequence: CATSVGQSLGYTF. Here the CDR3 DNA reads TGTGCCACCAGTGTAGGACAGAGCCTAGGCTACACCTTC. The rearrangement links TRBV24-1 to TRBJ1-2; perhaps TRBD1 as D (6 bases). Trimming removed 5 bases from V and 8 bases from J, with 14 bases in between. This CDR3 is 13 amino acids long. Germline CDR1 reads KGHDR; CDR2 reads SFDVKD.

The CDR3 is CASSWTSGNTGELFF. CDR3 DNA sequence: TGTGCCAGTAGTTGGACTAGCGGCAACACCGGGGAGCTGTTTTTT. The rearrangement uses TRBV19 and TRBJ2-2; TRBD2 matches 10 bases. This CDR3 has 15 residues. Germline V gene lookup returns CDR1 LNHDA and CDR2 SQIVND (reference sequence). The V segment lost 5 bases and the J segment 2 bases; nucleotides outside the gene matches: 2.

This clone occurred a few times. The rearrangement uses TRBV6-5 and TRBJ2-7; D perhaps matches TRBD2 (5 bases). The CDR3 sequence is 13 residues long. Trimming pared 3 bases from V and 7 bases from J, leaving 13 bases between. Germline CDR1 and CDR2: MNHEY and SVGAGI. The CDR3 loop is CASSYSKSGEQYF. The CDR3 DNA reads TGTGCCAGCAGTTATTCCAAGTCGGGGGAGCAGTACTTC.

The V gene is TRBV7-2, the J gene TRBJ2-4; unclear D gene. V lost 4 bases to trimming and J lost 2 bases, with 9 bases between them. The CDR3 sequence is 14 residues long. Germline CDR1 and CDR2: SGHTA and FQGNSA. The CDR3 protein is CASSSGRSKNIQYF. CDR3 coding DNA: TGTGCCAGCAGCTCCGGTCGTTCCAAAAACATTCAGTACTTC.

In this sample, this clone turned up a few times. The chain joins TRBV6-2 or TRBV6-3 to TRBJ1-1, with D possibly TRBD1 on 6 matching bases. Trimming shortened V by 4 bases and J by 1 base, and 10 bases separated the two germline ends. This CDR3 comprises 14 residues. Per germline, CDR1 MNHEY and CDR2 SVGEGT. The CDR3 protein is CASSWGTPNTEAFF. CDR3 DNA: TGTGCCAGCAGTTGGGGGACACCGAACACTGAAGCTTTCTTT.

The gene calls are TRBV6-2 or TRBV6-3 and TRBJ2-6; no clear D gene. The CDR3 is 15 amino acids. Between the trimmed V and J ends, which lost 0 bases and 0 bases, there was a span of 3 bases. The germline gives CDR1 MNHEY, CDR2 SVGEGT. CDR3: CASSYSYSGANVLTF. Written as DNA, the CDR3 is TGTGCCAGCAGTTACTCATACTCTGGGGCCAACGTCCTGACTTTC.

J is TRBJ1-2 and V is TRBV3-1 (or the pseudogene TRBV3-2); possibly TRBD1 for D (6 bases). The CDR3 totals 17 residues. V was trimmed by 2 bases and J by 0 bases, leaving 16 bases between them. Germline CDR1 and CDR2: LGHDT and YNNKEL (reference sequence). In DNA form, the CDR3 reads TGTGCCAGCAGCCAATTTTACGGACAGACGGCTAACTATGGCTACACCTTC. Translated: CASSQFYGQTANYGYTF.

This clone was recorded only once. This chain joins TRBV5-1 and TRBJ2-2; D is perhaps TRBD2 (6 bases). The CDR3 consists of 16 residues. Per germline, CDR1 SGHRS and CDR2 YFSETQ. The V end was cut by 2 bases, the J end by 6 bases, with 17 bases between. CDR3: CASSFERPTGAGELFF. The CDR3 DNA sequence: TGCGCCAGCAGCTTCGAAAGGCCTACGGGGGCCGGGGAGCTGTTTTTT.

The rearrangement links TRBV2 to TRBJ2-2; D perhaps matches TRBD2 (5 bases). This CDR3 contains 13 residues. Germline assignment: CDR1 SNHLY and CDR2 FYNNEI. Trimming pared 7 bases from V and 0 bases from J, leaving 6 bases between. The CDR3 protein is CASTLANTGELFF. Here the CDR3 DNA reads TGTGCCAGCACACTAGCGAACACCGGGGAGCTGTTTTTT.

The J gene is TRBJ1-5, the V gene TRBV15; D is possibly TRBD1 (5 bases). Germline values: CDR1 LNHNV, CDR2 YYDKDF (reference sequence). Trimming stripped 5 bases from V and 0 bases from J, with 17 bases between. The CDR3 loop spans 17 amino acids. The DNA of the CDR3 is TGTGCCACCAGCCCCAAGGACGGCAGGGTTAGCAATCAGCCCCAGCATTTT. It is translated as CATSPKDGRVSNQPQHF. The full variable domain, rest sourced from reference TRBV15 and TRBJ1-5, is DAMVIQNPRYQVTQFGKPVTLSCSQTLNHNVMYWYQQKSSQAPKLLFHYYDKDFNNEADTPDNFQSRRPNTSFCFLDIRSPGLGDTAMYLCATSPKDGRVSNQPQHFGDGTRLSIL.

This clone appeared a single time. The chain couples TRBV7-9 to TRBJ1-2; 7 bases are a match to TRBD1. Trimming cost V 5 bases and J 5 bases; bases outside gene matches: 5. The CDR3 contains 13 residues. CDR1 SEHNR and CDR2 FQNEAQ come from the germline V gene (reference sequence). The CDR3 is CASSPGQDYGYTF. In nucleotides, the CDR3 is TGTGCCAGCAGCCCCGGACAGGATTATGGCTACACCTTC.

The chain employs TRBV28 and TRBJ2-4, with 16 bases identical to TRBD2. The V and J ends lost 4 bases and 9 bases, in that order; junction bases with no gene match: 6. Germline values: CDR1 MDHEN, CDR2 SYDVKM. The CDR3 runs 16 residues. The CDR3: CASSSGLAGGSGIQYF. The CDR3 DNA reads as TGTGCCAGCAGTTCGGGACTAGCGGGGGGGTCGGGCATTCAGTACTTC.

The V and J genes are TRBV7-9 and TRBJ1-6, with a weak D call TRBD1 (6 bases). This CDR3 spans 18 amino acids. Germline V gives CDR1 SEHNR, CDR2 FQNEAQ (reference sequence). The germline V and J ends were trimmed by 4 bases and 0 bases, with 16 bases remaining between them. In DNA form, the CDR3 reads TGTGCCAGCAGCTCCGAGGGGGGGAAGAGCTCCTATAATTCACCCCTCCACTTT. Encoded protein: CASSSEGGKSSYNSPLHF.

This clone has at least ten counts. The chain employs TRBV4-1 and TRBJ2-2, with D maybe TRBD2 (6 bases). Germline CDR1 MGHRA, CDR2 YSYEKL. The CDR3 loop spans 16 amino acids. The V gene lost 3 bases and the J gene lost 2 bases, with 13 bases spanning the gap. The CDR3 reads CASSQGLGLNTGELFF. Written as DNA, the CDR3 is TGCGCCAGCAGCCAGGGCTTGGGACTCAACACCGGGGAGCTGTTTTTT.